This T cell receptor beta chain was documented in a study of blood T cells in healthy people across ages. Next came a second PCR, run for about 6 to 11 cycles, which used a sample-barcoded 5' primer along with a J-beta primer mix. Samples each returned at least 2.5 million CDR3-containing paired-end reads. One entry per CDR3 protein, called by TCRdb with MiXCR from the 5' RACE reads. The profile shows 550,000 to 650,000 distinct CDR3 sequences, about 25% of them singletons. Investigators took ten milliliters of peripheral blood from every donor. The total RNA that was extracted per sample amounted to at least 5.5 micrograms. The V and J ends lost 8 bases and 6 bases respectively, with 18 bases between them. Germline-derived CDR1 and CDR2 are LNHDA and SQIVND (reference sequence). There are 14 residues in the CDR3. A few counts support this clonotype. The same specimen was also included in a second study, on T cells of mothers and their children.

This receptor was taken from a boy aged 2 to 10 in good health. The gene calls are TRBV19 and TRBJ2-3, with D perhaps TRBD2 (7 bases). The sequenced sample consisted of blood. CDR3 sequence: CASGERGGRDTQYF. For the CDR3, the DNA is TGTGCCAGTGGGGAGCGCGGGGGCCGGGATACGCAGTATTTT.